The text below deals with one TCR beta chain. Authors' methods: Amplification of reference gene primers provided the estimated nucleated cell counts. The protocol was immunoSEQ multiplex PCR, while the TCRdb copy is restricted to in-frame clones and leaves out a portion. V and J calls plus clone size are reproduced from that table; the DNA served to infer D and trimming. The sample lists a few hundred thousand clones; 80% to 95% were seen once. In terms of age and location, participants ranged from roughly 18 to 95 years and lived in about two dozen US areas. This specimen belongs to a study of blood T cell repertoires in COVID-19. Looking at the study overall: COVID-19 samples from acute and convalescent phases originated in the United States, Italy and Spain.

The CDR3 runs to 13 residues. Germline lookup yields CDR1 SNHLY and CDR2 FYNNEI. J was trimmed by 4 bases and V by 7 bases; bases with no gene match: 6. The V call is TRBV2, the J call TRBJ1-1; 7 nucleotides match TRBD1. This sequence was found in a woman in her thirties or forties who had been exposed to COVID-19. Sequencing was done on a sample of PBMCs or T cells enriched from blood (not recorded which). The CDR3 spells CASTGQAATEAFF. The CDR3 DNA follows: TGTGCCAGCACTGGACAGGCCGCCACTGAAGCTTTCTTT. The entire variable domain, with the rest obtained from reference TRBV2 and TRBJ1-1, is as follows: EPEVTQTPSHQVTQMGQEVILRCVPISNHLYFYWYRQILGQKVEFLVSFYNNEISEKSEIFDDQFSVERPDGSNFTLKIRSTKLEDSAMYFCASTGQAATEAFFGQGTRLTVV.